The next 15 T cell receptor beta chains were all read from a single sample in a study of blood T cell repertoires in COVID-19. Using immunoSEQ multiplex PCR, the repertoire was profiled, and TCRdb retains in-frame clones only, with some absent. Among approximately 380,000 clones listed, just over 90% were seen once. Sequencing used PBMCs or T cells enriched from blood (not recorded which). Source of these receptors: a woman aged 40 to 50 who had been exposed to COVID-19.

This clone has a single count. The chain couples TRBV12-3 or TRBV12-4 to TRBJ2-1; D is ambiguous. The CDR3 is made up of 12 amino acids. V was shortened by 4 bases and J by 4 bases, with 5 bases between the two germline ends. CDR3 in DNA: TGTGCCAGCAGTTATTATTACAATGAGCAGTTCTTC. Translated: CASSYYYNEQFF.

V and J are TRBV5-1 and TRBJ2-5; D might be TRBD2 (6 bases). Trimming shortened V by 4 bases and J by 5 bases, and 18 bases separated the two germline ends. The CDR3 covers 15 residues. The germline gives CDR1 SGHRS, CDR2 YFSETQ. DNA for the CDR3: TGCGCCAGCAGCCCCGGGAGTTTCAGCATGGAGACCCAGTACTTC. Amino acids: CASSPGSFSMETQYF.

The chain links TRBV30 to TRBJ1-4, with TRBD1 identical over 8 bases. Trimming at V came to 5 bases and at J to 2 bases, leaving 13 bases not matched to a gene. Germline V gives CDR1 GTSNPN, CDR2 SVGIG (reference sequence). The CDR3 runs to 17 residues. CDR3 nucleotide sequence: TGTGCCTGGTCGGCTGGGCAGGGGGCAGCGACTAATGAAAAACTGTTTTTT. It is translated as CAWSAGQGAATNEKLFF. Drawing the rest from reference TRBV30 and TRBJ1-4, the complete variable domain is SQTIHQWPATLVQPVGSPLSLECTVEGTSNPNLYWYRQAAGRGLQLLFYSVGIGQISSEVPQNLSASRPQDRQFILSSKKLLLSDSGFYLCAWSAGQGAATNEKLFFGSGTQLSVL.

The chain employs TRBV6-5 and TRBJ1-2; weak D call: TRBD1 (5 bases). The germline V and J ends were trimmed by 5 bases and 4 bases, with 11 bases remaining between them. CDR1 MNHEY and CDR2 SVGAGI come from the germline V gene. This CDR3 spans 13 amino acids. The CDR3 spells CASSTGDGYGYTF. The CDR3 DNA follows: TGTGCCAGCAGTACGGGGGACGGCTATGGCTACACCTTC.

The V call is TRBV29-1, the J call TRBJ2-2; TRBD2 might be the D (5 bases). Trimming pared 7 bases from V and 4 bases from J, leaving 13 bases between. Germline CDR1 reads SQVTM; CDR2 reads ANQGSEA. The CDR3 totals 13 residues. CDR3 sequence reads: CSAGPSFTGELFF. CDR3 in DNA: TGCAGCGCCGGACCTAGCTTCACCGGGGAGCTGTTTTTT.

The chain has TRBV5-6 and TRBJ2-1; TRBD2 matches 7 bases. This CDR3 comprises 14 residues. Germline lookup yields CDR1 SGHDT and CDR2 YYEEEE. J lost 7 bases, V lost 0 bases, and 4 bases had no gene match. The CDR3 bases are TGTGCCAGCAGCTTGGGGGAGGGCCGGAATGAGCAGTTCTTC. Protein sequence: CASSLGEGRNEQFF.

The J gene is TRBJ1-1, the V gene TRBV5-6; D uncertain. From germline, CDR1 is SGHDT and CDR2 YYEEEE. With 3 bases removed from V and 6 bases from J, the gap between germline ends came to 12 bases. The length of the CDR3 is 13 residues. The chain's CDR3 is CASSWSTGSEAFF. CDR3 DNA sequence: TGTGCCAGCAGCTGGTCCACTGGTTCTGAAGCTTTCTTT.

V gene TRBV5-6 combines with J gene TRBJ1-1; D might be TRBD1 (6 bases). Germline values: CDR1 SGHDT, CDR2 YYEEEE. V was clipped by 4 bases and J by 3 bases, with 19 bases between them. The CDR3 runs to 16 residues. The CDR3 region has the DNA TGTGCCAGCAGCGGATGGCAGGGGTTGTGGGACACTGAAGCTTTCTTT. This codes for CASSGWQGLWDTEAFF.

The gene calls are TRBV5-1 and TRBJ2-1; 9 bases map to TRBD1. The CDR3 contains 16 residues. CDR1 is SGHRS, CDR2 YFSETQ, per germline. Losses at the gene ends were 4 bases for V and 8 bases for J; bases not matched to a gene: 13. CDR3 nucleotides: TGCGCCAGCAGCCCATCCCGGACAGGGGAAATCGATGAGCAGTTCTTC. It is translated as CASSPSRTGEIDEQFF.

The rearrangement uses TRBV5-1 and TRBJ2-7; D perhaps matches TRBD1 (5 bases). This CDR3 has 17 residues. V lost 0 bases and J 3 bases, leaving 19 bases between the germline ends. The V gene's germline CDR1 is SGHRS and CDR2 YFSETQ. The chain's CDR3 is CASSLVLTGPQGYEQYF. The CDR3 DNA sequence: TGCGCCAGCAGCTTGGTTCTAACCGGGCCCCAGGGCTACGAGCAGTACTTC.

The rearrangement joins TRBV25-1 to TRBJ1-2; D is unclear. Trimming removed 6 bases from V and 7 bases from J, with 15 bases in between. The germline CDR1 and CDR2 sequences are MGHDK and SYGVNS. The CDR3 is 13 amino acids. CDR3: CASSGESLGGYTF. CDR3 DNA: TGTGCCAGCAGCGGAGAGAGCTTGGGTGGCTACACCTTC.

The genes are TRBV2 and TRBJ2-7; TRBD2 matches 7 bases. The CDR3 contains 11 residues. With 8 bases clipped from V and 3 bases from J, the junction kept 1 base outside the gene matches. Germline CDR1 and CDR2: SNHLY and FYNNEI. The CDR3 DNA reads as TGTGCCAGCGGGGGGGACTACGAGCAGTACTTC. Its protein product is CASGGDYEQYF.

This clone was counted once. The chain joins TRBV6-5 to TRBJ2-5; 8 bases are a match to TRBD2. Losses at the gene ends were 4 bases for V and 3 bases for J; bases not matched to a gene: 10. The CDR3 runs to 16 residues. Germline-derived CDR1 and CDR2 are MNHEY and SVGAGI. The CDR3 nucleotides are TGTGCCAGCAGTTCTCTTAGCGGGGCAAGGAAAGAGACCCAGTACTTC. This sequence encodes CASSSLSGARKETQYF.

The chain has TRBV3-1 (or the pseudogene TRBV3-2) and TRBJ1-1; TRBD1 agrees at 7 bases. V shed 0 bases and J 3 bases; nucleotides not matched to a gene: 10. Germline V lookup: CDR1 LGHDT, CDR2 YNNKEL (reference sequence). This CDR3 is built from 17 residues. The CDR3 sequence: CASSQDWQGVYDTEAFF. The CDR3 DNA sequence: TGTGCCAGCAGCCAAGATTGGCAGGGGGTATACGACACTGAAGCTTTCTTT.

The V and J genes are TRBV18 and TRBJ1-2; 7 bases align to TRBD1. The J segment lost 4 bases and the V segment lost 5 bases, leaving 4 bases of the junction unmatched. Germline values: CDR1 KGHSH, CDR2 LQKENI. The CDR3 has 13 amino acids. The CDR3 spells CASSIGTAYGYTF. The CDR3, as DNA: TGTGCCAGCTCAATCGGGACAGCCTATGGCTACACCTTC.